This T cell receptor (beta chain) was documented in a study of blood T cell repertoires in COVID-19. As for the study in general: The United States, Italy and Spain were the sources of the acute and convalescent COVID-19 samples.

V shed 5 bases and J shed 8 bases, with 10 bases lying between them. The germline CDR1 and CDR2 sequences are SEHNR and FQNEAQ (reference sequence). The CDR3 extends over 13 amino acids. Participants spanned ages roughly 18 to 90 years and resided in 20 to 25 US areas. Per the original data handling: It was from reference gene primer amplification that nucleated cell counts were estimated. TCRdb's table, derived via immunoSEQ multiplex PCR, lists solely in-frame clones and lacks some. That table gives V, J and clone size, and the DNA gave D and trimming. The data hold fewer than 450,000 clones, with roughly nine tenths observed a single time.

Sequenced input: PBMCs or T cells enriched from blood (not recorded which). This TCR was sampled from a woman aged 25 to 39 who had recovered from COVID-19. The chain has TRBV7-9 and TRBJ1-6; D unclear. CDR3 sequence (DNA): TGTGCCAGCAGCCCGCTTCGGGATTCACCCCTCCACTTT. Translation: CASSPLRDSPLHF.